The 5 T cell receptor beta chains presented below share a single source sample, sequenced in a study of beta chain features in type 1 diabetes. Reverse transcription of all isolated RNA meant that expressed TCRB transcripts were sequenced. Data came from immunoSEQ multiplex PCR; TCRdb stores just in-frame clones and leaves some out. The data contain 390,000 or so clones, roughly 14% of them singletons. What was sequenced was naive CD4+ T cells from blood. Source of these receptors: a man aged 30-40 years in good health.

The chain couples TRBV2 to TRBJ2-1, with D maybe TRBD1 (5 bases). CDR3 length: 14 amino acids. Deletions cut 5 bases from V and 5 bases from J, with 13 bases between. The germline CDR1 and CDR2 sequences are SNHLY and FYNNEI. The chain's CDR3 is CASSRGRANNEQFF. The CDR3 coding sequence is TGTGCCAGCAGTCGAGGCAGGGCTAACAATGAGCAGTTCTTC.

V usage is TRBV25-1 and J usage is TRBJ1-2; D is undetermined. The V end lost 4 bases, the J end lost 5 bases, and 8 bases lay between the germline ends. Germline V gene lookup returns CDR1 MGHDK and CDR2 SYGVNS. The CDR3 length is 12 residues. For the CDR3, the DNA is TGTGCCAGCAGTGTCGGACTGTATGGCTACACCTTC. Its translation is CASSVGLYGYTF.

The V and J genes are TRBV6-5 and TRBJ2-7; D call uncertain. V shed 0 bases and J shed 0 bases, with 9 bases lying between them. This CDR3 has 15 residues. Germline CDR1 reads MNHEY; CDR2 reads SVGAGI. Here the CDR3 DNA reads TGTGCCAGCAGTTACTCCCGGGCTTACTCCTACGAGCAGTACTTC. This encodes CASSYSRAYSYEQYF.

This clone appeared a few times. The rearrangement links TRBV5-4 to TRBJ2-5; D might be TRBD1 (5 bases). The CDR3 loop spans 13 amino acids. Germline CDR1 reads SGHNT; CDR2 reads YYREEE (reference sequence). V gave up 4 bases and J gave up 4 bases, with 11 bases separating them. The CDR3 protein is CASSVLRGETQYF. CDR3 DNA sequence: TGTGCCAGCAGCGTCCTTAGGGGAGAGACCCAGTACTTC.

This clone was observed a handful of times. V usage is TRBV7-9 and J usage is TRBJ2-3; no clear D. The CDR3 extends over 12 amino acids. CDR1 and CDR2 from the germline V gene are SEHNR and FQNEAQ (reference sequence). Deletions cut 5 bases from V and 5 bases from J, with 8 bases between. The CDR3 sequence: CASSHSGDTQYF. In DNA, the CDR3 is TGTGCCAGCAGCCATTCCGGAGATACGCAGTATTTT.